These 5 T cell receptor beta chains came from one sample sequenced in a study of CD4 and CD8 cells across lung adenocarcinoma regions. TCRdb reanalysed the PCR reads using MiXCR and keeps one entry per CDR3 protein. The profile shows 13,000 to 15,000 distinct CDR3 sequences, approximately 40% of them singletons. Sequencing input: CD4+ T cells from the center of a lung tumor. All receptors come from a male donor with lung adenocarcinoma. The CD4 and CD8 labels of this study may be unreliable.

This sequence joins TRBV6-1 and TRBJ2-3, with D perhaps matching TRBD1 or TRBD2 (5 bases each). Trimming pared 2 bases from V and 3 bases from J, leaving 12 bases between. Per germline, CDR1 MNHNS and CDR2 SASEGT. The CDR3 totals 15 residues. The CDR3, as DNA: TGTGCCAGCAGTGAAAGGGGACCCCTGACAGATACGCAGTATTTT. This encodes CASSERGPLTDTQYF.

J is TRBJ2-3 and V is TRBV7-6, with 7 bases that match TRBD2. The closer fit of TRBJ2-1 to the DNA end suggests the J call may be wrong. Germline V gene data show CDR1 as SGHVS and CDR2 as FNYEAQ. This CDR3 has 16 amino acids. CDR3 sequence: CASSLGGGSLGDEQFF. CDR3 in DNA: TGTGCCAGCAGCTTAGGGGGCGGGAGCTTGGGCGATGAGCAGTTCTTC.

The gene calls are TRBV6-4 and TRBJ2-3; the match to TRBD2 covers 10 bases. After removal of 8 bases from V and 2 bases from J, the junction contained 7 bases not matched to a gene. Germline lookup yields CDR1 MRHNA and CDR2 SNTAGT. CDR3 length: 15 residues. This CDR3 reads CASGSGRTDTDTQYF. For the CDR3, the DNA is TGTGCCAGCGGTAGCGGGAGGACCGACACAGATACGCAGTATTTT.

About this clonotype itself: Its ends do not fully match the called genes, so a read error is possible. The CDR3 protein is CARGLQSVSTETQYF. For the CDR3, the DNA is TGTGCCCGCGGCCTCCAGTCCGTAAGCACAGAGACGCAGTATTTT. The V gene is TRBV6-1, the J gene TRBJ2-3, with D hard to call. Looked up from germline, CDR1 is MNHNS and CDR2 is SASEGT. CDR3 length equals 15 residues.

A remark on this clonotype: One end of the junction varies from germline; a read error may be responsible. This chain uses TRBV27 with TRBJ2-5; possible D gene TRBD2, 6 bases. There are 16 residues in the CDR3. The germline gives CDR1 MNHEY, CDR2 SMNVEV (reference sequence). The CDR3 region has the DNA TGTGCCAGGAGTTCCGCCGGGAGCGCGGTCCAAGAGACCCAGTACTTC. It specifies CARSSAGSAVQETQYF.